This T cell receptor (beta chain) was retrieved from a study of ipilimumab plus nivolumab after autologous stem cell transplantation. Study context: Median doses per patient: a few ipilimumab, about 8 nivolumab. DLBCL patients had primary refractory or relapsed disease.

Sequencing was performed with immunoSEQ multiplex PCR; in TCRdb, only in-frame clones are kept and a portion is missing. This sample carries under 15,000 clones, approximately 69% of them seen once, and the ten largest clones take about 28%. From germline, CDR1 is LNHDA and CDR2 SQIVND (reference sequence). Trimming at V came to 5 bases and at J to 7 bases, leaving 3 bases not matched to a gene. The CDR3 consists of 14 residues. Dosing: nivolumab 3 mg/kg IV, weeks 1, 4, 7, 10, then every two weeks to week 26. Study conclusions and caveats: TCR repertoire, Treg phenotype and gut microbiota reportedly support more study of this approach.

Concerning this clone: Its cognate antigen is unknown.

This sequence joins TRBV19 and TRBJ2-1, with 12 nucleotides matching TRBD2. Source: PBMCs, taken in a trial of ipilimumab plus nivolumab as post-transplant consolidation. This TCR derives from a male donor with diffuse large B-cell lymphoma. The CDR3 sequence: CASSRGTSGNEQFF. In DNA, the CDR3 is TGTGCCAGTAGTCGAGGGACTAGCGGGAATGAGCAGTTCTTC.